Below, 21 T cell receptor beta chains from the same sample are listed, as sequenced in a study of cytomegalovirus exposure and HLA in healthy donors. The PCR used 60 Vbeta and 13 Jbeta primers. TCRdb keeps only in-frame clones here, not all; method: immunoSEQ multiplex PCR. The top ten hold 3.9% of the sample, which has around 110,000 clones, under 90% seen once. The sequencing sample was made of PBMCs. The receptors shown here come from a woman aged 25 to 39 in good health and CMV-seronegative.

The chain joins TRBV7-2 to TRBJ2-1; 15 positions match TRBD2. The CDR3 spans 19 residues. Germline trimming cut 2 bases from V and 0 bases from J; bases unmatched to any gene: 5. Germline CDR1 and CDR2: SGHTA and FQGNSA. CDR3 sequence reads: CASSLLGTSGRSSYNEQFF. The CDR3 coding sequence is TGTGCCAGCAGCTTACTCGGGACTAGCGGGAGGAGCTCCTACAATGAGCAGTTCTTC.

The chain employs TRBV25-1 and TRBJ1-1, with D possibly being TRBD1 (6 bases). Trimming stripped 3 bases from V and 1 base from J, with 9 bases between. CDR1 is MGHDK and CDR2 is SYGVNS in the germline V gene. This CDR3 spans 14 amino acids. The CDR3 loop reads CASSDLTGNTEAFF. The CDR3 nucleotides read TGTGCCAGCAGTGATTTGACAGGGAACACTGAAGCTTTCTTT.

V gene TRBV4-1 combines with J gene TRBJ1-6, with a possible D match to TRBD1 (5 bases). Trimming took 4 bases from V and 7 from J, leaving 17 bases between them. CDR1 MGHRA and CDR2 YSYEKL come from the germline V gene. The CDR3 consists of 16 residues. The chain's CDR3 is CASSPRGEGTNSPLHF. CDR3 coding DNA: TGCGCCAGCAGCCCCCGGGGGGAGGGCACCAATTCACCCCTCCACTTT.

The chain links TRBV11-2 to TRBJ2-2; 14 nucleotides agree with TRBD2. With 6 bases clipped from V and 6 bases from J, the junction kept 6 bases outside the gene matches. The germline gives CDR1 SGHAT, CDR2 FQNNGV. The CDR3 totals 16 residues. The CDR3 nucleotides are TGTGCCAGCAGATTCGAGGGACTAGCGGGAGCCGGGGAGCTGTTTTTT. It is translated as CASRFEGLAGAGELFF.

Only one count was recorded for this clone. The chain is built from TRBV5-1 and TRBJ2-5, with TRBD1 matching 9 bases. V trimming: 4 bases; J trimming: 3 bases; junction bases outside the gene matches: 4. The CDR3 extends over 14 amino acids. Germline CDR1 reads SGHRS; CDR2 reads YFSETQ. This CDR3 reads CASSPRDREETQYF. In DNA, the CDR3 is TGCGCCAGCAGCCCTCGGGACAGGGAAGAGACCCAGTACTTC.

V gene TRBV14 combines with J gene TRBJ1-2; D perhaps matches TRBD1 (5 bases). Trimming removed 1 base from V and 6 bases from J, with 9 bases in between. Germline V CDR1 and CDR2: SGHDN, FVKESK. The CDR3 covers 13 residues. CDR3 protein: CASSQVGGNGYTF. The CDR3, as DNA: TGTGCCAGCAGCCAAGTGGGGGGTAATGGCTACACCTTC.

CDR3 bases: TGTGCCAGTATAGGGGACACTGAAGCTTTCTTT. This codes for CASIGDTEAFF. The V call is TRBV19, the J call TRBJ1-1; D perhaps matches TRBD1 (5 bases). Germline V gives CDR1 LNHDA, CDR2 SQIVND (reference sequence). V lost 7 bases, J lost 3 bases, and 6 bases lay in between. The CDR3 is 11 residues long.

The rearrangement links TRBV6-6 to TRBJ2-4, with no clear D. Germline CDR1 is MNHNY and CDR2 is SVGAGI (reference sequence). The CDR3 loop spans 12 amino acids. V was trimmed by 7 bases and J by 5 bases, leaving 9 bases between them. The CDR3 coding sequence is TGTGCCAGCAACCACCAGGAAAACATTCAGTACTTC. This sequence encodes CASNHQENIQYF.

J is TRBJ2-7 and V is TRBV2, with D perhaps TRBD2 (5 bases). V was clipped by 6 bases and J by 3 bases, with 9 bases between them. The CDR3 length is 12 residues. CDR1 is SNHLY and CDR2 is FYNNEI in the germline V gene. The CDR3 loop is CASRASGYEQYF. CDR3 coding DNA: TGTGCCAGCAGGGCCAGCGGCTACGAGCAGTACTTC.

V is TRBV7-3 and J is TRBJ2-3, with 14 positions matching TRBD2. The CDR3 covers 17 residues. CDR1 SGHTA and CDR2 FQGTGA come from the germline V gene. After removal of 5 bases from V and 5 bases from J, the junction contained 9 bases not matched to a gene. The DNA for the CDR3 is TGTGCCAGCAGCGCTCCCGGGACTAGCGGGAGAAAAGATACGCAGTATTTT. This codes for CASSAPGTSGRKDTQYF. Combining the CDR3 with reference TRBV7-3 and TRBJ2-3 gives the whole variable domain GAGVSQTPSNKVTEKGKYVELRCDPISGHTALYWYRQSLGQGPEFLIYFQGTGAADDSGLPNDRFFAVRPEGSVSTLKIQRTERGDSAVYLCASSAPGTSGRKDTQYFGPGTRLTVL.

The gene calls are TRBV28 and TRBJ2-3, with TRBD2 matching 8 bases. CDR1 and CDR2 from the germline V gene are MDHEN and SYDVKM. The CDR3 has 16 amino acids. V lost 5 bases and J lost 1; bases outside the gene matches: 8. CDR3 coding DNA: TGTGCCAGCAGTCCCGGGGGGGGAGGGGGCACAGATACGCAGTATTTT. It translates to CASSPGGGGGTDTQYF. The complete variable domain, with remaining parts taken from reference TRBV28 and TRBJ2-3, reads DVKVTQSSRYLVKRTGEKVFLECVQDMDHENMFWYRQDPGLGLRLIYFSYDVKMKEKGDIPEGYSVSREKKERFSLILESASTNQTSMYLCASSPGGGGGTDTQYFGPGTRLTVL.

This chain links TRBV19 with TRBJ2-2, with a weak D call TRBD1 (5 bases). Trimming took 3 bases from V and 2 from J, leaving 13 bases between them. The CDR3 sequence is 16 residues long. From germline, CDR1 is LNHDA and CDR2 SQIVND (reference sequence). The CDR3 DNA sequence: TGTGCCAGTAGTATTGAGGCAGGGCCCAACACCGGGGAGCTGTTTTTT. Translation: CASSIEAGPNTGELFF.

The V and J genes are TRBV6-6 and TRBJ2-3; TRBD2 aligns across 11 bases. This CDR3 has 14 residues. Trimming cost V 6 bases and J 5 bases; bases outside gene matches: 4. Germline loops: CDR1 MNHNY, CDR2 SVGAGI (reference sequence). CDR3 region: CASSLGLAGDTQYF. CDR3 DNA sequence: TGTGCCAGCAGCCTAGGACTAGCGGGAGATACGCAGTATTTT.

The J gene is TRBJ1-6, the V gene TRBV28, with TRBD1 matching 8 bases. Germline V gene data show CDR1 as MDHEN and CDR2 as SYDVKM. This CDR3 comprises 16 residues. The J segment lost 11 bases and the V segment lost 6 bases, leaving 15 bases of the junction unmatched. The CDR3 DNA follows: TGTGCCAGCAGAATCCTTTCTGGGACAGGTGGAGCACCCCTCCACTTT. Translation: CASRILSGTGGAPLHF.

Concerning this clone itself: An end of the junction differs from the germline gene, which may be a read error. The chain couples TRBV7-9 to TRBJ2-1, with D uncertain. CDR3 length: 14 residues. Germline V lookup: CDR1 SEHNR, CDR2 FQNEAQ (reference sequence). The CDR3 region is CSSSLVASYNEQFF. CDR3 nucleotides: TGTTCCAGCAGCTTAGTGGCCTCCTACAATGAGCAGTTCTTC.

The CDR3 DNA follows: TGTGCCATCAGTGAGGCAACTGGACTCTCTGGGGCCAACGTCCTGACTTTC. Translation: CAISEATGLSGANVLTF. V usage is TRBV10-3 and J usage is TRBJ2-6; the D gene is possibly TRBD2 (5 bases). V was trimmed by 2 bases and J by 0 bases, leaving 11 bases between them. Germline V CDR1 and CDR2: ENHRY, SYGVKD. The CDR3 runs 17 residues.

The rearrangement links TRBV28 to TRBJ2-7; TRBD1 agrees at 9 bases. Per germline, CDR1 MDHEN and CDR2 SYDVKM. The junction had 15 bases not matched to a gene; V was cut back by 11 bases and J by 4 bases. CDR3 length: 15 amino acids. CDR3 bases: TGTGCCGGACAACTGAGGACAGGGGATGGGTACGAGCAGTACTTC. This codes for CAGQLRTGDGYEQYF.

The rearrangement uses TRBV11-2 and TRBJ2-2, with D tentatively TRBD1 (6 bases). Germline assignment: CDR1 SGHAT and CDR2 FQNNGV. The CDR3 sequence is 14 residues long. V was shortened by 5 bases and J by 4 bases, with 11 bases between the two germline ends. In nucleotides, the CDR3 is TGTGCCAGCAGCCCCCAGGGGCCCACCGGGGAGCTGTTTTTT. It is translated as CASSPQGPTGELFF.

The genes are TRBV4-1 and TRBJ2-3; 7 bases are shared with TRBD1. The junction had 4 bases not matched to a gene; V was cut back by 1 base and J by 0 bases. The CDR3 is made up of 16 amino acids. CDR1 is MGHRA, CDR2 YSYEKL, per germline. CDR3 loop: CASSQGGGLSTDTQYF. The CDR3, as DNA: TGCGCCAGCAGCCAAGGAGGGGGCCTTAGCACAGATACGCAGTATTTT.

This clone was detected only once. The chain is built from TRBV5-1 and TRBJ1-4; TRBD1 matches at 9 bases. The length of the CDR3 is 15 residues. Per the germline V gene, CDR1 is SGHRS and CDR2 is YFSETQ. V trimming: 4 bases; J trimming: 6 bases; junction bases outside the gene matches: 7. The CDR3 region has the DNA TGCGCCAGCAGCCCCCCGGGACAGGGAGATGAAAAACTGTTTTTT. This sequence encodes CASSPPGQGDEKLFF.

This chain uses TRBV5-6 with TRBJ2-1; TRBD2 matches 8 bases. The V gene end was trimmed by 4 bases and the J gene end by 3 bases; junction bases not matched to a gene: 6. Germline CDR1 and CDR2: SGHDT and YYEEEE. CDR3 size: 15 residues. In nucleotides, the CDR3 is TGTGCCAGCAGCGCCCTTAGCGGGAACTACAATGAGCAGTTCTTC. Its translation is CASSALSGNYNEQFF.